This passage covers 14 T cell receptor beta chains from one sample sequenced in a study of PD-L1 blockade in urothelial cancer. Time point indicated: pretreatment peripheral blood. Produced via immunoSEQ multiplex PCR; TCRdb's table is partial and in-frame only. Here the sample spans roughly 90,000 clones, around 89% being singletons. The material was PBMCs, obtained around atezolizumab (anti-PD-L1) treatment. The receptors stem from a woman at least 80 years old with urothelial cancer.

This clone was recorded once. The genes are TRBV5-1 and TRBJ1-5; the D gene is possibly TRBD1 (6 bases). V dropped 4 bases and J dropped 5 bases, with 13 bases sitting between them. Germline V CDR1 and CDR2: SGHRS, YFSETQ. The CDR3 is made up of 14 amino acids. CDR3 nucleotide sequence: TGCGCCAGCAGCCACGGGGGGGCCGATCAGCCCCAGCATTTT. Its protein is CASSHGGADQPQHF.

The V gene is TRBV5-1, the J gene TRBJ2-7, with TRBD2 matching over 9 bases. CDR3 size: 15 residues. V lost 7 bases, J lost 4 bases, and 12 bases stayed unmatched. Looked up from germline, CDR1 is SGHRS and CDR2 is YFSETQ. The CDR3 here is CASGARREGQYEQYF. In nucleotides, the CDR3 is TGCGCCAGCGGGGCCCGGCGGGAGGGCCAGTACGAGCAGTACTTC.

CDR3 residues: CASSFLTGQQYGYTF. CDR3 DNA sequence: TGTGCCAGCAGCTTCTTGACAGGGCAGCAGTATGGCTACACCTTC. The chain joins TRBV5-6 to TRBJ1-2; 7 bases map to TRBD1. The V gene end was trimmed by 2 bases and the J gene end by 5 bases; junction bases not matched to a gene: 9. CDR3 size: 15 residues. Germline CDR1 is SGHDT and CDR2 is YYEEEE. Filled out from reference TRBV5-6 and TRBJ1-2, the complete variable domain reads DAGVTQSPTHLIKTRGQQVTLRCSPKSGHDTVSWYQQALGQGPQFIFQYYEEEERQRGNFPDRFSGHQFPNYSSELNVNALLLGDSALYLCASSFLTGQQYGYTFGSGTRLTVV.

This clone has just one count. The chain recombines TRBV27 with TRBJ2-7, with 9 bases aligning to TRBD2. The germline V gene has CDR1 MNHEY and CDR2 SMNVEV (reference sequence). The J segment lost 1 base and the V segment lost 3 bases, leaving 13 bases of the junction unmatched. The CDR3 runs 18 residues. This CDR3 reads CASSFVASGMKTSYEQYF. CDR3 nucleotide sequence: TGTGCCAGCAGTTTTGTCGCTAGCGGGATGAAGACTTCCTACGAGCAGTACTTC.

The CDR3 DNA reads as TGTGCCAGCAGCTTAACTACAACTAATGAAAAACTGTTTTTT. Its protein product is CASSLTTTNEKLFF. V and J are TRBV9 and TRBJ1-4, with unresolved D. V was cut by 4 bases and J by 0 bases, with 7 bases left in between. The CDR3 runs 14 residues. Germline V CDR1 and CDR2: SGDLS, YYNGEE.

The CDR3 nucleotides are TGTGCCAGCAGTTACGGGACTAGCGGTAATGAGCAGTTCTTC. It is translated as CASSYGTSGNEQFF. This sequence joins TRBV7-3 and TRBJ2-1; 11 bases agree with TRBD2. Trimming removed 6 bases from V and 7 bases from J; junction bases left unmatched: 5. This CDR3 spans 14 amino acids. Per the germline V gene, CDR1 is SGHTA and CDR2 is FQGTGA. Using reference TRBV7-3 and TRBJ2-1 for the parts outside the CDR3, the full variable domain is GAGVSQTPSNKVTEKGKYVELRCDPISGHTALYWYRQSLGQGPEFLIYFQGTGAADDSGLPNDRFFAVRPEGSVSTLKIQRTERGDSAVYLCASSYGTSGNEQFFGPGTRLTVL.

The rearrangement uses TRBV28 and TRBJ2-7; 8 positions agree with TRBD1. CDR1 is MDHEN, CDR2 SYDVKM, per germline. The CDR3 contains 13 residues. Germline trimming cut 7 bases from V and 2 bases from J; bases unmatched to any gene: 4. The chain's CDR3 is CASTLTGAYEQYF. DNA of the CDR3: TGTGCCAGCACCTTGACAGGGGCCTACGAGCAGTACTTC.

The chain is built from TRBV6-1 and TRBJ2-1; TRBD2 is a possible D gene (5 bases). This CDR3 comprises 18 residues. Germline-derived CDR1 and CDR2 are MNHNS and SASEGT. V dropped 0 bases and J dropped 7 bases, with 22 bases sitting between them. CDR3 region: CASSEALLGSGARNEQFF. For the CDR3, the DNA is TGTGCCAGCAGTGAAGCGCTTCTTGGAAGCGGAGCTAGGAATGAGCAGTTCTTC.

At least ten counts were recorded for this clone. V gene TRBV7-9 combines with J gene TRBJ1-1; TRBD1 is a possible D gene (5 bases). Between the trimmed V and J ends, which lost 5 bases and 3 bases, there was a span of 10 bases. CDR3 size: 13 residues. From germline, CDR1 is SEHNR and CDR2 FQNEAQ (reference sequence). CDR3 sequence: CASSPTGDTEAFF. The CDR3 DNA follows: TGTGCCAGCAGCCCCACGGGGGACACTGAAGCTTTCTTT.

The CDR3 sequence: CASSLASSLNTEAFF. CDR3 coding DNA: TGTGCCAGCAGCTTAGCTAGCAGCCTGAACACTGAAGCTTTCTTT. The chain couples TRBV7-2 to TRBJ1-1; D is unclear. CDR1 SGHTA and CDR2 FQGNSA come from the germline V gene. With 0 bases removed from V and 0 bases from J, the gap between germline ends came to 8 bases. The CDR3 runs 15 residues.

This chain connects TRBV7-7 to TRBJ2-5; TRBD2 matches at 9 bases. The germline V gene has CDR1 SSHAT and CDR2 FNYEAQ (reference sequence). This CDR3 is built from 15 residues. V shed 6 bases, J shed 8 bases, and the junction held 13 bases outside the gene matches. Here the CDR3 DNA reads TGTGCCAGCAGGCGTCGAGAGACTAGCGGTAGAACCCAGTACTTC. It specifies CASRRRETSGRTQYF.

The chain links TRBV4-1 to TRBJ2-5; TRBD1 aligns across 8 bases. Germline values: CDR1 MGHRA, CDR2 YSYEKL. Trimming cost V 0 bases and J 4 bases; bases outside gene matches: 10. The CDR3 spans 17 residues. The chain's CDR3 is CASSQEGQGAYRETQYF. CDR3 bases: TGCGCCAGCAGCCAAGAGGGTCAGGGGGCGTACCGAGAGACCCAGTACTTC.

The gene calls are TRBV7-8 and TRBJ1-5; a possible D gene is TRBD1 (6 bases). With 5 bases removed from V and 5 bases from J, the gap between germline ends came to 13 bases. The CDR3 sequence is 14 residues long. CDR1 is SGHVS, CDR2 FQNEAQ, per germline. CDR3 DNA sequence: TGTGCCAGCAGCCCCGGCAGGGGCGATCAGCCCCAGCATTTT. This gives the protein CASSPGRGDQPQHF.

The genes are TRBV29-1 and TRBJ2-2, with a possible D match to TRBD1 (6 bases). The V and J ends lost 4 bases and 6 bases respectively, with 18 bases between them. Germline values: CDR1 SQVTM, CDR2 ANQGSEA. CDR3 length equals 15 residues. CDR3 bases: TGCAGCGTTGGTGGCGGGCAGGGGTTGGCCGGGGAGCTGTTTTTT. Encoded protein: CSVGGGQGLAGELFF.